This TCR beta chain stems from a study of Tregs in tolerant kidney transplant recipients. Recipients received nonmyeloablative bone marrow transplants from related graft donors, with transient mixed chimerism. Thawed PBMCs were FACS-sorted into unstimulated CD4+CD25+CD127- regulatory T cells, CD4+CD25- non-regulatory cells, CD4 and CD8 cells. Profiling relied on immunoSEQ multiplex PCR, and the TCRdb table lists in-frame clones only, not all of them. The sample consists of 20,000 to 25,000 clones, over 75% of them appearing once. Study results and limitations: Tregs expanded with activated donor B cells seemed most donor-specific.

Of note for this clone: Antigen unknown.

The CDR3 consists of 13 residues. V lost 1 base and J 4 bases, leaving 8 bases between the germline ends. Germline V lookup: CDR1 SGHAT, CDR2 FQNNGV. The sequenced sample was CD8+ T cells from blood (PBMCs), obtained 6 months after the transplant. This TCR was sampled from a human patient who received a combined kidney and bone marrow transplant. Some T cells may have originated in the graft donor. The chain couples TRBV11-2 to TRBJ2-7; D perhaps matches TRBD1 (6 bases). As DNA, the CDR3 is TGTGCCAGCAGCTTAGTGGACAGTTACGAGCAGTACTTC. It encodes CASSLVDSYEQYF.